These T cell receptor beta chains were read from a single sample in a study of regulatory T cells in long-lasting Graves disease. TCRdb reprocessed the multiplex PCR reads with MiXCR, giving one entry per CDR3 protein. The sample records 550,000 to 700,000 distinct CDR3 sequences, around 15% being singletons. The sample was also linked to a second study, of T cells in Graves' hyperthyroidism and ophthalmopathy.

The sample consisted of peripheral blood mononuclear cells (PBMCs), taken at new diagnosis, from a patient treated with antithyroid drugs. The receptors shown here come from a man aged 18 to 30 with Graves disease. Each CDR3 is given with its conserved first and last residue. Fields, in order: D gene, clone size, V gene, J gene, CDR3 protein, CDR3 DNA. The D gene is left open where the match is weak. Rows may omit the clone size; those that give it use once, few, many or a size class.

NA	many	TRBV28	TRBJ2-7	CASNVDSGLQYF	TGTGCCAGCAACGTGGACAGCGGTTTACAGTACTTC
TRBD1	many	TRBV28	TRBJ1-5	CASSLTGDSNQPQHF	TGTGCCAGCAGTTTGACAGGGGATAGCAATCAGCCCCAGCATTTT
NA	NA	TRBV20-1	TRBJ2-5	CSANSQETQYF	TGCAGTGCTAACTCTCAAGAGACCCAGTACTTC
NA	many	TRBV3-1	TRBJ1-2	CASSQGSGVYGYTF	TGTGCCAGCAGCCAAGGGTCAGGGGTCTATGGCTACACCTTC
TRBD1	few	TRBV5-1	TRBJ1-6	CASASGQGGNSPLHF	TGTGCCAGCGCTTCGGGACAGGGGGGTAATTCACCCCTCCACTTT
NA	NA	TRBV12-3/TRBV12-4	TRBJ1-4	CASSSLGGGEKLFF	TGTGCCAGCAGTTCCTTAGGGGGAGGCGAAAAACTGTTTTTT
TRBD2	NA	TRBV20-1	TRBJ2-1	CSAVSGDLRYNEQFF	TGCAGTGCCGTTAGCGGGGATTTAAGATACAATGAGCAGTTCTTC
NA	many	TRBV12-3/TRBV12-4	TRBJ2-1	CASSTGPDYNEQFF	TGTGCCAGCAGTACGGGACCAGACTACAATGAGCAGTTCTTC
NA	many	TRBV11-2	TRBJ2-2	CASSYGSLRGTGELFF	TGTGCCAGCAGCTACGGTTCCCTCCGGGGCACCGGGGAGCTGTTTTTT
TRBD2	many	TRBV12-3/TRBV12-4	TRBJ2-7	CASSSSGAGREQYF	TGTGCCAGCAGCTCTAGCGGGGCCGGACGGGAGCAGTACTTC
TRBD2	many	TRBV27	TRBJ2-1	CASSPRTRGHNEQFF	TGTGCCAGCAGTCCCCGGACTAGGGGCCACAATGAGCAGTTCTTC
NA	few	TRBV7-9	TRBJ2-5	CASSPPQGPGETQYF	TGTGCCAGCAGCCCCCCACAGGGTCCCGGGGAGACCCAGTACTTC
NA	few	TRBV28	TRBJ2-2	CASSLKVAGASRELFF	TGTGCCAGCAGTTTAAAGGTAGCAGGAGCATCCAGGGAGCTGTTTTTT
TRBD1	few	TRBV2	TRBJ2-4	CASSEGPDRFNIQYF	TGTGCCAGCAGTGAAGGTCCGGACAGGTTTAACATTCAGTACTTC
TRBD2	NA	TRBV7-3	TRBJ2-1	CASSLFGANSGSRKFF	TGTGCCAGCAGCTTATTTGGGGCGAATAGCGGGAGTAGGAAGTTCTTC
TRBD1	many	TRBV6-1	TRBJ1-1	CASTAPGGYTEAFF	TGTGCCAGCACAGCCCCAGGGGGGTACACTGAAGCTTTCTTT
TRBD2	NA	TRBV27	TRBJ2-7	CASSLGSGNTYEQYF	TGTGCCAGCAGTTTGGGTAGCGGGAACACCTACGAGCAGTACTTC
TRBD2	NA	TRBV12-3/TRBV12-4	TRBJ2-2	CASRALAGVGGELFF	TGTGCCAGCAGAGCACTAGCGGGGGTGGGCGGGGAGCTGTTTTTT
NA	NA	TRBV25-1	TRBJ2-7	CASSELKQGTYEQYF	TGTGCCAGCAGTGAATTAAAACAGGGCACCTACGAGCAGTACTTC
NA	NA	TRBV29-1	TRBJ2-3	CSVKKGGTDTQYF	TGCAGCGTGAAAAAAGGAGGCACAGATACGCAGTATTTT
NA	few	TRBV20-1	TRBJ1-3	CSAPFATGNTIYF	TGCAGTGCCCCGTTCGCTACTGGAAACACCATATATTTT
TRBD1	few	TRBV20-1	TRBJ2-1	CSARAQGVPYNEQFF	TGCAGTGCTAGAGCCCAGGGGGTTCCCTACAATGAGCAGTTCTTC
NA	many	TRBV6-1	TRBJ1-1	CASSVTDTEAFF	TGTGCCAGCAGTGTGACGGATACTGAAGCTTTCTTT
NA	many	TRBV7-2	TRBJ2-3	CASSFSLSGATDTQYF	TGTGCCAGCAGCTTTTCTCTTAGCGGCGCCACAGATACGCAGTATTTT
NA	NA	TRBV6-1	TRBJ1-5	CASSEAPGYSNQPQHF	TGTGCCAGCAGTGAAGCCCCAGGGTATAGCAATCAGCCCCAGCATTTT
NA	few	TRBV7-6	TRBJ1-2	CASSHGGDYGYTF	TGTGCCAGCAGCCACGGAGGTGACTATGGCTACACCTTC
TRBD1	few	TRBV5-6	TRBJ1-6	CASSLRTGGHSPLHF	TGTGCCAGCAGCCTTAGGACAGGGGGACATTCACCCCTCCACTTT
TRBD2	many	TRBV11-2	TRBJ2-2	CASSSRGTSGRSNTGELFF	TGTGCCAGCAGCTCTAGGGGAACTAGCGGGAGGTCGAACACCGGGGAGCTGTTTTTT
TRBD2	few	TRBV6-1	TRBJ2-3	CASSPSGESTDTQYF	TGTGCCAGCAGTCCAAGCGGGGAGAGCACAGATACGCAGTATTTT
NA	many	TRBV5-1	TRBJ2-7	CASSFRGYEQYF	TGTGCCAGCAGTTTCCGGGGTTACGAGCAGTACTTC
NA	few	TRBV5-1	TRBJ2-7	CASHDTPSYEQYF	TGCGCCAGCCACGACACGCCCTCCTACGAGCAGTACTTC
NA	few	TRBV5-8	TRBJ2-5	CASSRWDREPTSGVQETQYF	TGTGCCAGCAGCCGATGGGACAGGGAACCGACTAGCGGAGTCCAAGAGACCCAGTACTTC
NA	many	TRBV27	TRBJ2-7	CASSGGYRQYF	TGTGCCAGCAGTGGAGGGTATAGGCAGTACTTC
NA	NA	TRBV10-3	TRBJ2-3	CAISPQGAGTDTQYF	TGTGCCATCAGTCCCCAGGGTGCCGGCACAGATACGCAGTATTTT
NA	NA	TRBV12-3/TRBV12-4	TRBJ2-3	CASSLASRGDTQYF	TGTGCCAGCAGTTTAGCCTCCCGGGGGGATACGCAGTATTTT
TRBD2	NA	TRBV12-3/TRBV12-4	TRBJ2-1	CASSFLAGSYNEQFF	TGTGCCAGCAGCTTTCTAGCGGGTTCCTACAATGAGCAGTTCTTC
NA	NA	TRBV14	TRBJ1-1	CASSQVGALGTEAFF	TGTGCCAGCAGCCAAGTTGGGGCGTTAGGCACTGAAGCTTTCTTT
NA	NA	TRBV20-1	TRBJ2-3	CSASAPADTQYF	TGCAGTGCTAGCGCGCCAGCAGATACGCAGTATTTT
NA	NA	TRBV28	TRBJ2-2	CASSLRGGPLHGGELFF	TGTGCCAGCAGTTTAAGGGGGGGGCCCCTACACGGCGGGGAGCTGTTTTTT
NA	many	TRBV29-1	TRBJ2-5	CSVRGGSETQYF	TGCAGCGTCCGTGGTGGGAGTGAGACCCAGTACTTC
NA	few	TRBV19	TRBJ1-5	CASSTRAGSGGQPQHF	TGTGCCAGTAGCACACGTGCGGGGTCGGGGGGTCAGCCCCAGCATTTT
NA	many	TRBV2	TRBJ2-3	CASSKTTSTDTQYF	TGTGCCAGCAGCAAGACAACTAGCACAGATACGCAGTATTTT
NA	few	TRBV24-1	TRBJ2-1	CATSERFDNEQFF	TGTGCCACCAGTGAAAGGTTCGACAATGAGCAGTTCTTC
NA	few	TRBV24-1	TRBJ2-3	CATSDLGGAEITDTQYF	TGTGCCACCAGTGATTTGGGAGGAGCCGAAATCACAGATACGCAGTATTTT
NA	NA	TRBV4-1	TRBJ1-5	CASSQGRARQINQPQHF	TGCGCCAGCAGCCAAGGCCGCGCTAGACAGATAAATCAGCCCCAGCATTTT
NA	few	TRBV29-1	TRBJ2-7	CSVVTNYEQYF	TGCAGCGTTGTGACAAACTACGAGCAGTACTTC
NA	few	TRBV30	TRBJ2-1	CASRGRNNEQFF	TGTGCCTCACGGGGCAGAAACAATGAGCAGTTCTTC
NA	NA	TRBV5-6	TRBJ2-4	CASSFTGSKNIQYF	TGTGCCAGCAGCTTTACAGGGAGTAAAAACATTCAGTACTTC
TRBD2	many	TRBV6-1	TRBJ2-3	CASSRLAGGQDTQYF	TGTGCCAGCAGTCGACTAGCGGGAGGGCAAGATACGCAGTATTTT
NA	NA	TRBV6-1	TRBJ2-1	CASSREIAPSYNEQFF	TGTGCCAGCAGTAGGGAAATAGCGCCCTCCTACAATGAGCAGTTCTTC